The 30 T cell receptor beta chains below come from one sample, sequenced in a study of persistence of HIV-infected CD4 T cells. Cells were stimulated nonspecifically with anti-CD3/anti-CD28 magnetic beads. Responding CD4+ T cells were sorted by upregulation of both CD40 ligand and CD69. The immunoSEQ assay was version 4, run in survey mode. Assay: immunoSEQ multiplex PCR; the TCRdb copy retains only in-frame clones and omits some. Among about 46,000 clones listed, 90% were seen once. Antigens of these TCRs are unknown. This specimen consisted of CD4+ T cells sorted from PBMCs after approximately 20-hour stimulation, obtained from a patient who received antiretroviral therapy. These receptors were collected from an adult woman with HIV who was CMV-seropositive.

This chain's CDR3 is CASSLDRSGTGELFF. The CDR3 DNA reads TGTGCCAGCAGTTTAGACAGGTCTGGCACCGGGGAGCTGTTTTTT. The rearrangement links TRBV2 to TRBJ2-2; perhaps TRBD1 as D (6 bases). Germline values: CDR1 SNHLY, CDR2 FYNNEI. This CDR3 is built from 15 residues. V was shortened by 5 bases and J by 4 bases, with 14 bases between the two germline ends.

The chain employs TRBV7-3 and TRBJ2-3, with TRBD2 matching over 10 bases. Germline CDR1 and CDR2: SGHTA and FQGTGA. This CDR3 is built from 16 residues. Trimming at V came to 1 base and at J to 12 bases, leaving 13 bases not matched to a gene. CDR3 residues: CASSLNPPSGGATQYF. CDR3 DNA: TGTGCCAGCAGCTTAAACCCCCCTAGCGGGGGAGCCACACAGTATTTT.

The chain combines TRBV6-5 with TRBJ2-7, with D perhaps TRBD1 (5 bases). The ends were cut back, 8 bases at V and 0 bases at J, with 14 bases in the middle. The CDR3 runs to 14 residues. Germline CDR1 reads MNHEY; CDR2 reads SVGAGI. The CDR3 nucleotides read TGTGCCAGCGATAAGGACACACTCTCCTACGAGCAGTACTTC. Its translation: CASDKDTLSYEQYF.

This clone was recorded only once. The rearrangement uses TRBV7-3 and TRBJ2-1; perhaps TRBD1 as D (6 bases). Germline CDR1 and CDR2: SGHTA and FQGTGA. Trimming took 4 bases from V and 8 from J, leaving 18 bases between them. The CDR3 length is 15 residues. CDR3 residues: CASSSQGSVVYEQFF. In DNA form, the CDR3 reads TGTGCCAGCAGCTCACAGGGATCCGTAGTATATGAGCAGTTCTTC.

The sample holds a few counts of this clone. V usage is TRBV7-9 and J usage is TRBJ1-6; maybe TRBD1 (6 bases). The CDR3 is made up of 15 amino acids. Germline CDR1 reads SEHNR; CDR2 reads FQNEAQ (reference sequence). V was trimmed by 8 bases and J by 0 bases, leaving 11 bases between them. CDR3 DNA sequence: TGTGCCAGCGTCGGACAGCCCTCCTATAATTCACCCCTCCACTTT. Translating it yields CASVGQPSYNSPLHF.

The V gene is TRBV5-4, the J gene TRBJ2-1, with D tentatively TRBD1 (6 bases). V dropped 6 bases and J dropped 0 bases, with 13 bases sitting between them. The CDR3 has 15 amino acids. The germline CDR1 and CDR2 sequences are SGHNT and YYREEE (reference sequence). The CDR3 reads CASNRMDSSYNEQFF. The CDR3 bases are TGTGCCAGCAACAGAATGGACAGCTCCTACAATGAGCAGTTCTTC.

The gene calls are TRBV7-3 and TRBJ2-1, with no clear D. The CDR3 runs 16 residues. In germline, CDR1 is SGHTA, CDR2 FQGTGA. V was pared by 4 bases and J by 0 bases, with 13 bases between. The chain's CDR3 is CASSSNPGSSYNEQFF. In DNA form, the CDR3 reads TGTGCCAGCAGCTCCAACCCTGGAAGCTCCTACAATGAGCAGTTCTTC.

The chain has TRBV5-4 and TRBJ1-4; 8 nucleotides agree with TRBD1. V trimming: 7 bases; J trimming: 5 bases; junction bases outside the gene matches: 1. Germline V gives CDR1 SGHNT, CDR2 YYREEE (reference sequence). This CDR3 region has 12 residues. The DNA of the CDR3 is TGTGCCAGCTCAGGGGGCAATGAAAAACTGTTTTTT. The encoded protein is CASSGGNEKLFF.

The genes are TRBV6-5 and TRBJ1-2; TRBD1 is a possible D gene (5 bases). Germline lookup yields CDR1 MNHEY and CDR2 SVGAGI. The V end was cut by 6 bases, the J end by 5 bases, with 10 bases between. The CDR3 consists of 12 residues. The CDR3 loop is CASSLGGYGYTF. CDR3 DNA: TGTGCCAGCAGCCTCGGGGGATATGGCTACACCTTC.

The V call is TRBV18, the J call TRBJ1-6; 7 positions agree with TRBD1. Germline V lookup: CDR1 KGHSH, CDR2 LQKENI. This CDR3 comprises 14 residues. With 2 bases clipped from V and 8 bases from J, the junction kept 3 bases outside the gene matches. CDR3 nucleotide sequence: TGTGCCAGCTCACCAGGGCAGGGGGATTCACCCCTCCACTTT. Amino acid sequence: CASSPGQGDSPLHF. Full variable domain (missing parts from reference TRBV18 and TRBJ1-6): NAGVMQNPRHLVRRRGQEARLRCSPMKGHSHVYWYRQLPEEGLKFMVYLQKENIIDESGMPKERFSAEFPKEGPSILRIQQVVRGDSAAYFCASSPGQGDSPLHFGNGTRLTVT.

The chain employs TRBV7-9 and TRBJ1-4; D might be TRBD1 (5 bases). The CDR3 is 15 amino acids. Germline V CDR1 and CDR2: SEHNR, FQNEAQ (reference sequence). Trimming shortened V by 10 bases and J by 7 bases, and 22 bases separated the two germline ends. The CDR3 here is CATPTGDSGGEKLFF. CDR3 in DNA: TGTGCCACTCCAACCGGAGACAGCGGTGGTGAAAAACTGTTTTTT.

Concerning this clone: At one end the junction does not follow the germline gene, possibly because of a read error. This sample includes further DNA sequences coding for the same CDR3. V is TRBV4-3 and J is TRBJ2-5; D gene unclear. The length of the CDR3 is 13 residues. Germline CDR1 LGHNA, CDR2 YSLEER. The CDR3 loop reads CASSQDVGETQYF. In nucleotides, the CDR3 is TGCGCTAGCAGCCAAGATGTGGGGGAGACCCAGTACTTC.

This rearrangement joins TRBV19 to TRBJ1-2; TRBD1 matches at 9 bases. Germline V gene data show CDR1 as LNHDA and CDR2 as SQIVND (reference sequence). Trimming removed 4 bases from V and 5 bases from J; junction bases left unmatched: 2. This CDR3 has 13 amino acids. CDR3 residues: CASSTDRGYGYTF. As DNA, the CDR3 is TGTGCCAGTAGTACGGACAGGGGATATGGCTACACCTTC.

V and J are TRBV25-1 and TRBJ2-5; D is uncertain. V was trimmed by 1 base and J by 5 bases, leaving 11 bases between them. The CDR3 is 14 amino acids. The germline gives CDR1 MGHDK, CDR2 SYGVNS. CDR3 coding DNA: TGTGCCAGCAGTGAATTTAACACTCAGGAGACCCAGTACTTC. Translating gives CASSEFNTQETQYF.

For the CDR3, the DNA is TGTGCCATCACCGGGGACAGCCTCTATGGCTACACCTTC. It codes for CAITGDSLYGYTF. The chain recombines TRBV10-3 with TRBJ1-2; 7 bases are a match to TRBD1. J gave up 4 bases and V 7 bases, and 6 bases lay outside the gene matches. Germline loops: CDR1 ENHRY, CDR2 SYGVKD. CDR3 length equals 13 residues.

The genes are TRBV18 and TRBJ1-1, with D possibly matching TRBD1 (5 bases). V lost 3 bases, J lost 3 bases, and 17 bases lay in between. The germline gives CDR1 KGHSH, CDR2 LQKENI. The CDR3 extends over 16 amino acids. The CDR3 DNA reads as TGTGCCAGCTCACCCCAGGGTGTACAGATACACACTGAAGCTTTCTTT. Protein sequence: CASSPQGVQIHTEAFF.

The rearrangement uses TRBV18 and TRBJ2-1; D unclear. CDR3 size: 14 residues. The germline V gene has CDR1 KGHSH and CDR2 LQKENI. Trimming removed 2 bases from V and 8 bases from J, with 13 bases in between. The CDR3 coding sequence is TGTGCCAGCTCACCATTCAGATCCGTGGATGAGCAGTTCTTC. Translating gives CASSPFRSVDEQFF.

V gene TRBV28 combines with J gene TRBJ1-2, with D possibly being TRBD1 (6 bases). Germline V gene lookup returns CDR1 MDHEN and CDR2 SYDVKM. The CDR3 runs to 12 residues. Between the trimmed V and J ends, which lost 8 bases and 4 bases, there was a span of 11 bases. CDR3 in amino acids: CASRGGAYGYTF. In nucleotides, the CDR3 is TGTGCCAGCCGAGGGGGGGCCTATGGCTACACCTTC.

This chain joins TRBV6-4 and TRBJ2-7; D unclear. V dropped 10 bases and J dropped 10 bases, with 29 bases sitting between them. Germline V gene sequence: CDR1 MRHNA, CDR2 SNTAGT. The CDR3 contains 15 residues. CDR3 nucleotides: TGTGCCACCAGATGGGGAAAAGAGGCCCCCCGTAATCAGTACTTC. Amino acid sequence: CATRWGKEAPRNQYF.

V is TRBV25-1 and J is TRBJ1-4; D not resolved. This CDR3 is built from 15 residues. Germline CDR1 is MGHDK and CDR2 is SYGVNS. The V end was cut by 6 bases, the J end by 0 bases, with 11 bases between. The CDR3 loop reads CASSPPLATNEKLFF. In DNA, the CDR3 is TGTGCCAGCAGCCCCCCCCTCGCAACTAATGAAAAACTGTTTTTT.

V usage is TRBV10-1 and J usage is TRBJ1-1; D perhaps matches TRBD1 (5 bases). Per the germline V gene, CDR1 is WNHNN and CDR2 is SYGVQD (reference sequence). CDR3 length: 15 amino acids. The germline V and J ends were trimmed by 5 bases and 3 bases, with 16 bases remaining between them. This CDR3 is CASSPPGGRDTEAFF. CDR3 nucleotides: TGCGCCAGCAGTCCTCCCGGGGGTCGGGACACTGAAGCTTTCTTT.

V and J are TRBV10-3 and TRBJ1-2, with D perhaps matching TRBD1 (5 bases). Germline V CDR1 and CDR2: ENHRY, SYGVKD. The CDR3 is made up of 15 amino acids. The germline V and J ends were trimmed by 2 bases and 4 bases, with 14 bases remaining between them. CDR3 DNA sequence: TGTGCCATCAGTGAGCGGGCCACCAGGGTCTATGGCTACACCTTC. This translates into CAISERATRVYGYTF.

The rearrangement links TRBV5-4 to TRBJ1-1; TRBD1 agrees at 11 bases. J lost 4 bases, V lost 4 bases, and 6 bases had no gene match. The CDR3 contains 15 residues. From germline, CDR1 is SGHNT and CDR2 YYREEE (reference sequence). The chain's CDR3 is CASSLLGTGGTEAFF. CDR3 nucleotide sequence: TGTGCCAGCAGCCTCCTAGGGACAGGGGGCACTGAAGCTTTCTTT.

The chain has TRBV7-2 and TRBJ1-1, with 9 bases identical to TRBD1. Germline loops: CDR1 SGHTA, CDR2 FQGNSA. V shed 1 base and J 0 bases; nucleotides not matched to a gene: 6. CDR3 length: 17 amino acids. CDR3 in DNA: TGTGCCAGCAGCTTAGTAGGGACAGGGAGAGTGAACACTGAAGCTTTCTTT. It translates to CASSLVGTGRVNTEAFF.

About this clone: Other DNA sequences from this sample encode an identical CDR3 as well. This chain joins TRBV3-1 (or the pseudogene TRBV3-2) and TRBJ2-5, with D possibly matching TRBD2 (5 bases). This CDR3 has 13 residues. CDR1 and CDR2 (germline): LGHDT, YNNKEL (reference sequence). Deletions cut 4 bases from V and 2 bases from J, with 8 bases between. This CDR3 is CASSLRGQETQYF. CDR3 nucleotide sequence: TGTGCCAGCAGCCTCCGGGGTCAAGAGACCCAGTACTTC.

The chain combines TRBV27 with TRBJ1-3, with a weak D call TRBD1 (5 bases). Trimming removed 6 bases at V and 2 bases at J, with 11 bases between. The CDR3 loop spans 14 amino acids. Looked up from germline, CDR1 is MNHEY and CDR2 is SMNVEV (reference sequence). CDR3 bases: TGTGCCAGCAGCTCGATGGGGGCTGGAAACACCATATATTTT. Encoded protein: CASSSMGAGNTIYF.

This clone was counted between two and nine times. The chain has TRBV6-1 and TRBJ1-5; 10 nucleotides align to TRBD1. The V and J ends lost 6 bases and 3 bases, in that order; junction bases with no gene match: 5. Germline CDR1 and CDR2: MNHNS and SASEGT. The CDR3 length is 15 residues. The CDR3 DNA is TGTGCCAGCAGACGACAGGGGGCGCACAATCAGCCCCAGCATTTT. It is translated as CASRRQGAHNQPQHF.

The CDR3, as DNA: TGTGCCAGCAGCGAGATAACAGGGAGATCCCTCCACTTT. Translation gives CASSEITGRSLHF. The V and J genes are TRBV9 and TRBJ1-6, with D perhaps TRBD1 (6 bases). The CDR3 sequence is 13 residues long. The germline CDR1 and CDR2 sequences are SGDLS and YYNGEE. V was shortened by 3 bases and J by 14 bases, with 15 bases between the two germline ends.

This clone was recorded only once. V gene TRBV18 combines with J gene TRBJ2-3, with D possibly TRBD1 on 8 matching bases. Germline CDR1 is KGHSH and CDR2 is LQKENI. This CDR3 has 16 amino acids. The V and J ends lost 3 bases and 1 base respectively, with 14 bases between them. The CDR3 is CASSPWTGRGTDTQYF. In DNA, the CDR3 is TGTGCCAGCTCACCTTGGACAGGGAGGGGCACAGATACGCAGTATTTT.

With regard to this clone: This specimen includes other DNA sequences encoding the same CDR3. The rearrangement uses TRBV4-1 and TRBJ2-3; D gene uncertain. Between the trimmed V and J ends, which lost 4 bases and 1 base, there was a span of 18 bases. The CDR3 covers 17 residues. Germline V gives CDR1 MGHRA, CDR2 YSYEKL. CDR3: CASSLTFGQFGTDTQYF. In nucleotides, the CDR3 is TGCGCCAGCAGCCTAACTTTTGGGCAGTTCGGCACAGATACGCAGTATTTT.